The 4 T cell receptor beta chains given below trace back to one sample, sequenced in a study of blood T cell repertoires in COVID-19 (dated by TCRdb to about 2020). Libraries were made using the immunoSEQ multiplex PCR assay. TCRdb mirrors the immuneACCESS table, restricted to in-frame sequences. Some clones are absent from its copies; in checked studies, under half trace to an unresolved V gene, and the reason for the others is unknown. This sample comprises about 44,000 clones, 89% of them detected only once. The leading ten clones occupy 15% to 18% of the sample. Material for sequencing was peripheral blood. Every receptor here comes from a man aged 65 to 79 with active COVID-19.

The chain combines TRBV3-1 (or the pseudogene TRBV3-2) with TRBJ2-7, with 16 bases matching TRBD2. Germline V CDR1 and CDR2: LGHDT, YNNKEL (reference sequence). J was trimmed by 6 bases and V by 4 bases; bases with no gene match: 3. The CDR3 is 15 residues long. In DNA form, the CDR3 reads TGTGCCAGCAGCCCCGGGACTAGCGGGGGGGCCGAGCAGTACTTC. Protein sequence: CASSPGTSGGAEQYF.

The chain couples TRBV6-6 to TRBJ1-5, with D maybe TRBD1 (6 bases). This CDR3 has 13 residues. V was shortened by 8 bases and J by 9 bases, with 17 bases between the two germline ends. Germline CDR1 reads MNHNY; CDR2 reads SVGAGI (reference sequence). CDR3 sequence reads: CASGGGRVGPQHF. CDR3 DNA: TGTGCCAGCGGGGGCGGAAGGGTGGGGCCCCAGCATTTT.

The chain carries TRBV18 and TRBJ1-2; a weak D match, TRBD1 (5 bases). The CDR3 contains 16 residues. The V gene lost 0 bases and the J gene lost 7 bases, with 18 bases spanning the gap. Germline CDR1 is KGHSH and CDR2 is LQKENI. CDR3 coding DNA: TGTGCCAGCTCACCACCGGATCTGGGATCTGGGGCTGGCTACACCTTC. Translating gives CASSPPDLGSGAGYTF.

The rearrangement uses TRBV3-1 (or the pseudogene TRBV3-2) and TRBJ1-5; possible D gene TRBD1, 6 bases. The germline gives CDR1 LGHDT, CDR2 YNNKEL (reference sequence). The CDR3 sequence is 13 residues long. V shed 2 bases and J shed 4 bases, with 6 bases lying between them. The CDR3 coding sequence is TGTGCCAGCAGCCAACAGGGGAATCAGCCCCAGCATTTT. It yields the protein CASSQQGNQPQHF.